The clone carrying this TCR beta chain was seen ten or more times. What it recognizes is unknown. This specimen comes from a study of T-cell reconstitution after alpha-beta-depleted transplantation in children. Unique molecular identifiers were incorporated during preparation of the TCRbeta library. TCRdb used MiXCR to reprocess the PCR reads, holding one entry per CDR3 protein. Among 29,000 or so distinct CDR3 sequences listed, about 6.3% were seen once. Study-level points and caveats: Fresh T-cell production supplied most of the T-cell counts and diversity seen one year after transplant. Reportedly, roughly two months post-transplant, alpha-beta T cells arose from several hundred expanded graft clones.

The germline V and J ends were trimmed by 5 bases and 5 bases, with 16 bases remaining between them. The CDR3 has 15 amino acids. V and J are TRBV12-3 or TRBV12-4 and TRBJ1-5; a possible D gene is TRBD1 (6 bases). The receptor comes from a male patient younger than 18 who had a stem cell transplant for acute myeloid leukemia, so the T cells may come from the graft donor. This sample comprised PBMCs, mostly from graft donor cells, obtained 180 days after TCRalphabeta/CD19-depleted stem cell transplant. The CDR3 loop is CASSPTGTTYQPQHF. CDR3 bases: TGTGCCAGCAGTCCGACCGGGACAACATATCAGCCCCAGCATTTT.